This T cell receptor (beta chain) was sequenced during a study of neurological immune-mediated disorders. Study-level background: The disease course was relapsing-remitting in around 31 and secondary progressive in about 8.5% of the 34 multiple sclerosis patients. Overall study findings and caveats: The authors found no clinical or MRI feature associated with the multiple sclerosis repertoire cluster. CDR3 amino acid sequences of expanded clones were not shared across subjects, a result suggesting private repertoires in all groups.

This clonotype was detected a few times. Its antigen is unidentified. cDNA synthesis was performed by 5'RACE with 10-nucleotide random UMIs. TCRdb fed the 5' RACE reads into MiXCR, producing one record per CDR3 protein. The sample lists tens of thousands of distinct CDR3 sequences, just under 4.5% occurring once. The ends were cut back, 4 bases at V and 4 bases at J, with 12 bases in the middle. This CDR3 region has 14 residues. Germline CDR1 SGHRS, CDR2 YFSETQ. Sequencing was done on a sample of PBMCs. The V gene is TRBV5-1, the J gene TRBJ1-3; the D gene is possibly TRBD1 (6 bases). This clonotype originated in a woman aged 60-75 years with multiple sclerosis. The CDR3 DNA follows: TGCGCCAGCAGCAGCACAGGGTCGGGAAACACCATATATTTT. Translated, it gives CASSSTGSGNTIYF.